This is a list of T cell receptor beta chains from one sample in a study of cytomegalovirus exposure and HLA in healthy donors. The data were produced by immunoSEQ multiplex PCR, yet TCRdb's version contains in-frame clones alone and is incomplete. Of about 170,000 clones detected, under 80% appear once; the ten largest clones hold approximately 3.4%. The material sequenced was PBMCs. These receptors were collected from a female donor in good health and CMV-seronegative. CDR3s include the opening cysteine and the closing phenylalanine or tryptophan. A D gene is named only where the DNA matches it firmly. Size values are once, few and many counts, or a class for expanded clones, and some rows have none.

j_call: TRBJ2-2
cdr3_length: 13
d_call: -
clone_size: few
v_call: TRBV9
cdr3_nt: TGTGCCAGCAGCGTAGTACAGACCGGGGAGCTGTTTTTT
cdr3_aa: CASSVVQTGELFF

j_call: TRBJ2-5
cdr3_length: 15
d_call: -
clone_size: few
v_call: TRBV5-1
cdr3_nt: TGCGCCAGCAGCACTTCCGGGACATCTGAAGAGACCCAGTACTTC
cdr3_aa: CASSTSGTSEETQYF

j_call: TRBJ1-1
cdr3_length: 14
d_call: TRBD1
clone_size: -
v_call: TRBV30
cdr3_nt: TGTGCCTGGAGTCTACCGGGACAGGGGGACAAAGCTTTCTTT
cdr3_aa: CAWSLPGQGDKAFF

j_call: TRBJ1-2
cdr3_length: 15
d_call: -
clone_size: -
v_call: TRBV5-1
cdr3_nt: TGCGCCAGCAGCTTGGCGCTGCGGGCAAACTATGGCTACACCTTC
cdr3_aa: CASSLALRANYGYTF

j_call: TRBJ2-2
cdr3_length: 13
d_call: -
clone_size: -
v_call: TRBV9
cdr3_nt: TGTGCCAGCAGCGTAGAGCACACCGGGGAGCTGTTTTTT
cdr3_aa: CASSVEHTGELFF

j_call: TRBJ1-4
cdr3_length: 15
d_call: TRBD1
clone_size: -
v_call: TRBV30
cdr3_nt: TGTGCCTGGAGTGTTTTGGGACAGGCGGATGAAAAACTGTTTTTT
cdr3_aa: CAWSVLGQADEKLFF

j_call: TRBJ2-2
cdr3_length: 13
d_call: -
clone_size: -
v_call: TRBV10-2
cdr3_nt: TGCGCCAGCAGCGCCAGTTACACCGGGGAGCTGTTTTTT
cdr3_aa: CASSASYTGELFF

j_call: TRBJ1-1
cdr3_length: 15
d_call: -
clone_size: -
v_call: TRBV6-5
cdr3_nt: TGTGCCAGCAGTTACTCGCAGGGGCGAACCACTGAAGCTTTCTTT
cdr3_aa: CASSYSQGRTTEAFF

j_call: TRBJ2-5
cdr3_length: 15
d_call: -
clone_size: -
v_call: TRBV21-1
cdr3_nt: TGTGCCAGCAGCTCAAGACAGGCGGGGGTAGAGACCCAGTACTTC
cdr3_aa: CASSSRQAGVETQYF

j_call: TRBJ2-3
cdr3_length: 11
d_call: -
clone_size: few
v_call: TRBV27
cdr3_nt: TGTGCCAGCAGTCACACAGATACGCAGTATTTT
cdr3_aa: CASSHTDTQYF

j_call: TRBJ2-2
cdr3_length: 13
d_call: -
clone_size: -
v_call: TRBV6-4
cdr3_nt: TGTGCCAGCAGTCTTCAGGGGTCCGGGGAGCTGTTTTTT
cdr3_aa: CASSLQGSGELFF

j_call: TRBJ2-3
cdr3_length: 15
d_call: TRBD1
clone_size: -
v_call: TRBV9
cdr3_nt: TGTGCCAGCAGCGCACCGACAGGGGGAAGGGATACGCAGTATTTT
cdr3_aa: CASSAPTGGRDTQYF

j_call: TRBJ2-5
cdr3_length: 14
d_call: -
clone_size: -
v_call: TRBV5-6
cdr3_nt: TGTGCCAGCAGCTTGCAGGCCATTGGAGAGACCCAGTACTTC
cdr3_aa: CASSLQAIGETQYF

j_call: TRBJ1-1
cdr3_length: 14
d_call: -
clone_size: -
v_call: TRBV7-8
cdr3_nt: TGTGCCAGCAGCCAAACAGGGAGGAACACTGAAGCTTTCTTT
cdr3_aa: CASSQTGRNTEAFF

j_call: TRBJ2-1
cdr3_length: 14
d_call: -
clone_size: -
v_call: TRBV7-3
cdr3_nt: TGTGCCAGCAGCTTAGGACAGCGACTCAATGAGCAGTTCTTC
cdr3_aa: CASSLGQRLNEQFF

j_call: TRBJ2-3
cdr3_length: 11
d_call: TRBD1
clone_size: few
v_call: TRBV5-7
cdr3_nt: TGTGCCAGCAGCCCAGGGGGCACGCAGTATTTT
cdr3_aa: CASSPGGTQYF

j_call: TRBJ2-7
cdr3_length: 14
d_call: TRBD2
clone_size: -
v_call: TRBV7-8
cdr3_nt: TGTGCCAGCAGCCCATGCCGGGGGGGCATGCAGCAGTACTTC
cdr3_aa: CASSPCRGGMQQYF

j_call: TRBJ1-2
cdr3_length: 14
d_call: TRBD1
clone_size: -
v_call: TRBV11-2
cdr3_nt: TGTGCCAGCAGCCCCCCCCAGACAGGGGTCGGCTACACCTTC
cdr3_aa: CASSPPQTGVGYTF

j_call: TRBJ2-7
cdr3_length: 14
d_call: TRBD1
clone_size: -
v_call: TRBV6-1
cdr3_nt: TGTGCCAGCAGCCAGACAGGGACCGCCTACGAGCAGTACTTC
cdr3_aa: CASSQTGTAYEQYF

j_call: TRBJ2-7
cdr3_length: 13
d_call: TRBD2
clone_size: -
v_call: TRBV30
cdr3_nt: TGTGCCTGGAGGACTAGCGGGGGATACGAGCAGTACTTC
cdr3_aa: CAWRTSGGYEQYF

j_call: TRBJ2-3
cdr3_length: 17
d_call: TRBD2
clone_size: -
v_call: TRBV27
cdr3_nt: TGTGCCAGCAGTTTATTTACAGCGGGGATTGGCACAGATACGCAGTATTTT
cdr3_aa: CASSLFTAGIGTDTQYF

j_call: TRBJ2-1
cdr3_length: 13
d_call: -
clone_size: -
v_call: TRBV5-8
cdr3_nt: TGTGCCAGCAGCTTAAACAGGGCCTCTGAGCAGTTCTTC
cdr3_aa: CASSLNRASEQFF

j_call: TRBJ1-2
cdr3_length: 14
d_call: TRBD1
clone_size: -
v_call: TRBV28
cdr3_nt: TGTGCCAGCACCCAGGGACAGGGCCCGAGGGGCTACACCTTC
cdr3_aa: CASTQGQGPRGYTF

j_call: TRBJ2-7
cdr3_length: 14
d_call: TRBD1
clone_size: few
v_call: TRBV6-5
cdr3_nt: TGTGCCAGCAGGCCAGACAGGGGGCGCTACGAGCAGTACTTC
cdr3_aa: CASRPDRGRYEQYF

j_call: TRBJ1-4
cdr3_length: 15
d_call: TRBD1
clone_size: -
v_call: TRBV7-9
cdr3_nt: TGTGCCAGCAGTCCCATGAAGGGGGCGGAAGAAAAACTGTTTTTT
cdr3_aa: CASSPMKGAEEKLFF

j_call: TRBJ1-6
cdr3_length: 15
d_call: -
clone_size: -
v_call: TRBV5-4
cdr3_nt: TGTGCCAGCAGCTTGGACGGGGGGCTTAATTCACCCCTCCACTTT
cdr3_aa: CASSLDGGLNSPLHF

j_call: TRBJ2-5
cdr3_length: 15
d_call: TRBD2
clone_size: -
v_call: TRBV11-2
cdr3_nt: TGTGCCAGCAGCTTCGGGATCGGGGGGGAGGAGACCCAGTACTTC
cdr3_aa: CASSFGIGGEETQYF

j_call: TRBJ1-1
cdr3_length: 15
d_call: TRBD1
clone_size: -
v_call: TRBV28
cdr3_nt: TGTGCCAGCAGTTACCCCTCAGGGGGTCACACTGAAGCTTTCTTT
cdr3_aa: CASSYPSGGHTEAFF

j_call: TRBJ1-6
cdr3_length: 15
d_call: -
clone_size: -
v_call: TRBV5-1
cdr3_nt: TGCGCCAGCAGCTTGGTTGGCCCCTATAATTCACCCCTCCACTTT
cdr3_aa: CASSLVGPYNSPLHF

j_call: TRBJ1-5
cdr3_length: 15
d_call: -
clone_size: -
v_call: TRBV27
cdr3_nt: TGTGCCAGCAGCCAATTAACAGCTAGCAATCAGCCCCAGCATTTT
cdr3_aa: CASSQLTASNQPQHF

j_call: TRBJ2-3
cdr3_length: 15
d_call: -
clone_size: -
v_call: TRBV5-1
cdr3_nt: TGCGCCAGCAGCTTCGACAGGGCGGGAACAGATACGCAGTATTTT
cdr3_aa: CASSFDRAGTDTQYF

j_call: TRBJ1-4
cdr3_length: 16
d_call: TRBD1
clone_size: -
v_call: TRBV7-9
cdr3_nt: TGTGCCAGCAGCGATATCAAGGACAGGATGGGGGAAAAACTGTTTTTT
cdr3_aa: CASSDIKDRMGEKLFF

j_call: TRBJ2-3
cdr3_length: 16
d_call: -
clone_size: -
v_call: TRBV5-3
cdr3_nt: TGTGCCAGAAGCTTGGGACGGTATAACAGGGCTGATACGCAGTATTTT
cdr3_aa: CARSLGRYNRADTQYF

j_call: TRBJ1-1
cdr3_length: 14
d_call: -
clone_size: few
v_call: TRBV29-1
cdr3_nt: TGCAGCGTTGAAGATTGGGGGGTTGGCACTGAAGCTTTCTTT
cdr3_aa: CSVEDWGVGTEAFF

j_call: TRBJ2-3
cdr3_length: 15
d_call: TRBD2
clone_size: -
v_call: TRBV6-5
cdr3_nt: TGTGCCAGCAGCCCGGGGGGGGGCGATTCGGATACGCAGTATTTT
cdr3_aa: CASSPGGGDSDTQYF

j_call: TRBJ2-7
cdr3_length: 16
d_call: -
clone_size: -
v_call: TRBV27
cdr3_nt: TGTGCCAGCAGTTTGTATAGCTGGCGAGGGGGTCGCGAGCAGTACTTC
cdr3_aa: CASSLYSWRGGREQYF

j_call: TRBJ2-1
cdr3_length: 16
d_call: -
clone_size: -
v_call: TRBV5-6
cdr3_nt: TGTGCCAGCAGCTTGATGTGGGAGCCAACCTACAATGAGCAGTTCTTC
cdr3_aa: CASSLMWEPTYNEQFF

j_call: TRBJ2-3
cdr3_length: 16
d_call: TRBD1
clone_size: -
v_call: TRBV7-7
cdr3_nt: TGTGCCAGCAGCCAAGGGGGCAGGGGGTACCCAGATACGCAGTATTTT
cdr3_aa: CASSQGGRGYPDTQYF

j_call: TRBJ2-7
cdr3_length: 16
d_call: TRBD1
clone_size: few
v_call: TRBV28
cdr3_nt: TGTGCCAGCAGTTTATCCGGACAGGGTATAATAAACGAGCAGTACTTC
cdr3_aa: CASSLSGQGIINEQYF

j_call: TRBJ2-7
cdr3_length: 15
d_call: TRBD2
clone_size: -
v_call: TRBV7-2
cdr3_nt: TGTGCCAGCAGCTTAGGGGTAGCGGGGGCGTACGAGCAGTACTTC
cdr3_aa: CASSLGVAGAYEQYF

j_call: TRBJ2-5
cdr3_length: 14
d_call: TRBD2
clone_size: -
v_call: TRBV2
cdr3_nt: TGTGCCAGCAGTGTCGCTAGCGGGGAAGAGACCCAGTACTTC
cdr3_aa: CASSVASGEETQYF

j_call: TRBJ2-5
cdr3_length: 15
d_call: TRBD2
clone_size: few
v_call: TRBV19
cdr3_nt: TGTGCCAGTAGTATAGGGCTAGCGGACGGAGAGACCCAGTACTTC
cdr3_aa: CASSIGLADGETQYF